This TCR beta chain stems from a study of blood T cell repertoires in COVID-19. Measured with immunoSEQ multiplex PCR; TCRdb has only the in-frame clones, and not every one. The data contain about 400,000 clones, nearly 90% of them singletons. The CDR3 length is 15 residues. Trimming removed 1 base from V and 2 bases from J, with 9 bases in between. Germline V CDR1 and CDR2: SGHTA, FQGNSA. The study recruited people aged about 18 to 89 years across roughly 23 US areas. This rearrangement joins TRBV7-2 to TRBJ2-1; TRBD1 is a possible D gene (6 bases). The sequenced sample was PBMCs or T cells enriched from blood (not recorded which). The origin of this receptor is a woman aged 18-29 years with acute COVID-19. CDR3 sequence (DNA): TGTGCCAGCAGCTTAGGACAGGCCACCTACAATGAGCAGTTCTTC. Translating gives CASSLGQATYNEQFF.